This TCR beta chain was sequenced for a study of early stage breast cancer tumors. Study overall: Of fewer than 20 invasive breast tumors, twelve were hormone receptor-positive, HER2-negative. Regarding the study as a whole: In most of the 16 patients, blood comparison separated tumor from normal breast.

About 17-55 mg of tumor tissue was diced per sample. The assay was immunoSEQ multiplex PCR, and TCRdb's table has in-frame clones only and misses some. Seen here are 9,500 to 10,000 clones, 64% observed once, and the top ten hold 12%. As regards this clone: Its antigen is not known.

This clonotype was sampled from a person aged 60 to 70 with breast cancer. Sequences were obtained from breast tumor tissue.

The CDR3 coding sequence is TGTGCCAGCTCGCTCTCAGCCAGCCTACTGTTCTTC. Its protein product is CASSLSASLLFF. The chain joins TRBV18 to TRBJ2-1; no clear D gene. V was cut by 6 bases and J by 15 bases, with 18 bases left in between. CDR3 length: 12 residues. CDR1 is KGHSH and CDR2 is LQKENI in the germline V gene.